This T cell receptor beta chain was sequenced during a study of graft-versus-host responses after intestinal transplantation. In regard to this clone: Its antigen is unidentified.

Profiling relied on immunoSEQ multiplex PCR, and the TCRdb table lists in-frame clones only, not all of them. The repertoire holds 100,000 or so clones, around 91% seen once, with about 0.18% in the top ten. Trimming took 3 bases from V and 4 from J, leaving 21 bases between them. The CDR3 has 17 residues. Germline assignment: CDR1 SGHTA and CDR2 FQGNSA. The genes are TRBV7-2 and TRBJ1-2; TRBD1 might be the D (5 bases). The clonotype comes from a human donor who was the organ donor for an intestinal transplant. Sequenced material: unstimulated CD4+ T cells sorted from spleen or lymph node cells, taken before transplant. CDR3 sequence (DNA): TGTGCCAGCAGCTTCACGGGTCGCGGCAGGGCTACCTATGGCTACACCTTC. This encodes CASSFTGRGRATYGYTF.